Below, 8 T cell receptor beta chains from the same sample are listed, as sequenced in a study of T cell changes during pregnancy in multiple sclerosis. TCRdb's table, derived via immunoSEQ multiplex PCR, lists solely in-frame clones and lacks some. The profile shows approximately 92,000 clones, roughly 90% of them singletons. Material: peripheral blood, obtained in the first trimester of pregnancy. These receptors were collected from a female donor with multiple sclerosis, enrolled in a pregnancy study.

This clone turned up a few times. The rearrangement uses TRBV14 and TRBJ2-1; 10 bases map to TRBD1. CDR3 length: 16 residues. Germline CDR1 SGHDN, CDR2 FVKESK. The trim removed 1 base at V and 5 bases at J, leaving 5 bases unmatched. The CDR3 sequence: CASSQGPGQGNNEQFF. The DNA for the CDR3 is TGTGCCAGCAGCCAAGGACCGGGACAGGGGAACAATGAGCAGTTCTTC.

There are a few counts of this clone. V and J are TRBV5-1 and TRBJ2-7; a weak D match, TRBD1 (6 bases). The V end was cut by 3 bases, the J end by 2 bases, with 6 bases between. The CDR3 length is 12 residues. The germline V gene encodes CDR1 SGHRS and CDR2 YFSETQ. The DNA for the CDR3 is TGCGCCAGCAGCTCAGGGGCCTACGAGCAGTACTTC. Its protein product is CASSSGAYEQYF.

For the CDR3, the DNA is TGCAGCGTTGTTGGGTGGGACAGATCCTACGAGCAGTACTTC. Its protein is CSVVGWDRSYEQYF. This chain uses TRBV29-1 with TRBJ2-7, with 7 bases lining up with TRBD1. V was clipped by 4 bases and J by 1 base; unmatched bases: 7. This CDR3 spans 14 amino acids. Germline CDR1 is SQVTM and CDR2 is ANQGSEA.

The V call is TRBV5-1, the J call TRBJ2-1; possible D gene TRBD2, 6 bases. The CDR3 loop spans 14 amino acids. The V and J ends lost 4 bases and 8 bases respectively, with 16 bases between them. CDR1 is SGHRS and CDR2 is YFSETQ in the germline V gene. CDR3 region: CASSPQTSNYEQFF. The CDR3 DNA sequence: TGCGCCAGCAGCCCCCAGACTAGTAATTATGAGCAGTTCTTC.

This chain uses TRBV28 with TRBJ2-7, with 7 nucleotides matching TRBD1. Looked up from germline, CDR1 is MDHEN and CDR2 is SYDVKM. The V and J ends lost 5 bases and 1 base, in that order; junction bases with no gene match: 8. This CDR3 contains 15 residues. The CDR3 nucleotides are TGTGCCAGCAGTGGAAGGACAGGTCCTTCCTACGAGCAGTACTTC. This gives the protein CASSGRTGPSYEQYF.

This clone has a single count. The V call is TRBV7-9, the J call TRBJ2-2, with TRBD1 identical over 8 bases. CDR1 SEHNR and CDR2 FQNEAQ come from the germline V gene (reference sequence). The V gene end was trimmed by 5 bases and the J gene end by 1 base; junction bases not matched to a gene: 6. CDR3 length: 16 amino acids. The CDR3 DNA reads as TGTGCCAGCAGCGTCTCCGGGACAGGGAACACCGGGGAGCTGTTTTTT. Translated, it gives CASSVSGTGNTGELFF.

CDR3 sequence reads: CASSPRGTEGWKNEQFF. The CDR3 coding sequence is TGTGCCAGCTCACCACGGGGCACGGAGGGATGGAAGAATGAGCAGTTCTTC. The rearrangement uses TRBV18 and TRBJ2-1; possible D gene TRBD2, 6 bases. Trimming shortened V by 1 base and J by 7 bases, and 20 bases separated the two germline ends. The germline V gene encodes CDR1 KGHSH and CDR2 LQKENI. This CDR3 has 17 residues. The whole variable domain, filled in from reference TRBV18 and TRBJ2-1, reads NAGVMQNPRHLVRRRGQEARLRCSPMKGHSHVYWYRQLPEEGLKFMVYLQKENIIDESGMPKERFSAEFPKEGPSILRIQQVVRGDSAAYFCASSPRGTEGWKNEQFFGPGTRLTVL.

The chain is built from TRBV5-1 and TRBJ2-7; maybe TRBD2 (6 bases). The germline gives CDR1 SGHRS, CDR2 YFSETQ. V dropped 2 bases and J dropped 7 bases, with 19 bases sitting between them. CDR3 length: 15 residues. The CDR3 region has the DNA TGCGCCAGCAGCTTATCTGGGAGACTAGTTCAAGAGCAGTACTTC. Translating gives CASSLSGRLVQEQYF. The full variable domain, completed using reference TRBV5-1 and TRBJ2-7, is KAGVTQTPRYLIKTRGQQVTLSCSPISGHRSVSWYQQTPGQGLQFLFEYFSETQRNKGNFPGRFSGRQFSNSRSEMNVSTLELGDSALYLCASSLSGRLVQEQYFGPGTRLTVT.